The 11 T cell receptor beta chains below come from one sample, sequenced in a study of beta chain features in type 1 diabetes. Study observations and caveats: All four CD4+ subsets of Type 1 diabetes patients contained TCRB CDR3s that were moderately but significantly shorter.

TCRB transcripts that were expressed got sequenced, as all of the isolated RNA had been reverse transcribed. The assay was immunoSEQ multiplex PCR, and TCRdb's table has in-frame clones only and misses some. The sample lists over 200,000 clones; about a tenth were seen once. Their target antigens are unknown. The sample taken for sequencing was naive CD4+ T cells from blood. The receptors here all came from a young man with type 1 diabetes.

In its sample, this clone was seen a few times. The CDR3 sequence: CASSLSTAYRTASGYTF. In DNA, the CDR3 is TGTGCCAGCAGCTTATCCACCGCCTACAGGACCGCTAGTGGCTACACCTTC. V usage is TRBV7-2 and J usage is TRBJ1-2; tentative D call: TRBD1 (5 bases). The germline CDR1 and CDR2 sequences are SGHTA and FQGNSA. The CDR3 length is 17 residues. Trimming stripped 2 bases from V and 7 bases from J, with 23 bases between.

This chain links TRBV6-5 with TRBJ2-7; a possible D gene is TRBD1 (5 bases). Per the germline V gene, CDR1 is MNHEY and CDR2 is SVGAGI. The ends were cut back, 0 bases at V and 2 bases at J, with 11 bases in the middle. This CDR3 has 15 residues. CDR3 amino acids: CASSYSARTTYEQYF. The CDR3 DNA is TGTGCCAGCAGTTACTCGGCCAGGACAACCTACGAGCAGTACTTC.

This rearrangement joins TRBV19 to TRBJ2-1; TRBD1 matches at 9 bases. In germline, CDR1 is LNHDA, CDR2 SQIVND (reference sequence). J was trimmed by 8 bases and V by 4 bases; bases with no gene match: 12. This CDR3 is built from 16 residues. The DNA for the CDR3 is TGTGCCAGTAGTAGAAAGGGACAGGGTCGTTACGATGAGCAGTTCTTC. Its protein product is CASSRKGQGRYDEQFF. The full variable domain, in which reference TRBV19 and TRBJ2-1 provide the parts outside the CDR3, is DGGITQSPKYLFRKEGQNVTLSCEQNLNHDAMYWYRQDPGQGLRLIYYSQIVNDFQKGDIAEGYSVSREKKESFPLTVTSAQKNPTAFYLCASSRKGQGRYDEQFFGPGTRLTVL.

The genes are TRBV7-9 and TRBJ1-2; no reliable D call. The length of the CDR3 is 13 residues. V lost 2 bases and J 0 bases, leaving 4 bases between the germline ends. Germline CDR1 is SEHNR and CDR2 is FQNEAQ (reference sequence). CDR3 in DNA: TGTGCCAGCAGCTTAATCGCTAACTATGGCTACACCTTC. Translating gives CASSLIANYGYTF.

This clone showed up just a few times. The V gene is TRBV12-5, the J gene TRBJ2-1, with D tentatively TRBD2 (5 bases). The CDR3 consists of 12 residues. Deletions cut 1 base from V and 9 bases from J, with 7 bases between. CDR1 LGHNT and CDR2 FRNRAP come from the germline V gene. This CDR3 is CASGLERGEQFF. The CDR3 coding sequence is TGTGCTAGTGGTTTGGAACGGGGTGAGCAGTTCTTC.

This clone has more than one count but fewer than ten. This chain uses TRBV15 with TRBJ2-2, with 8 bases fitting TRBD2. From germline, CDR1 is LNHNV and CDR2 YYDKDF (reference sequence). Germline trimming cut 1 base from V and 7 bases from J; bases unmatched to any gene: 5. This CDR3 comprises 15 residues. The DNA of the CDR3 is TGTGCCACCAGCAGAGCGGGGGGGCCTGGCGGGGAGCTGTTTTTT. It specifies CATSRAGGPGGELFF.

V usage is TRBV4-1 and J usage is TRBJ2-3; 10 positions agree with TRBD2. With V trimmed by 2 bases and J by 3 bases, 5 bases remained unmatched. CDR3 length equals 16 residues. Per germline, CDR1 MGHRA and CDR2 YSYEKL. The CDR3 bases are TGCGCCAGCAGCCAACCACTAGCGGGGCGAACAGATACGCAGTATTTT. It encodes CASSQPLAGRTDTQYF.

This clone showed up just a few times. This chain joins TRBV30 and TRBJ1-2; no reliable D call. Germline CDR1 is GTSNPN and CDR2 is SVGIG (reference sequence). The V gene lost 5 bases and the J gene lost 6 bases, with 10 bases spanning the gap. There are 11 residues in the CDR3. Here the CDR3 DNA reads TGTGCCTGGTCGGGAACGAATGGCTACACCTTC. Protein product: CAWSGTNGYTF.

This chain links TRBV18 with TRBJ1-2, with 7 nucleotides matching TRBD1. This CDR3 region has 14 residues. Germline-derived CDR1 and CDR2 are KGHSH and LQKENI. With 4 bases clipped from V and 0 bases from J, the junction kept 2 bases outside the gene matches. CDR3 residues: CASSRDSSNYGYTF. The CDR3 DNA reads as TGTGCCAGCTCACGGGACAGCTCTAACTATGGCTACACCTTC.

This chain connects TRBV2 to TRBJ2-4; no definite D call. Germline CDR1 is SNHLY and CDR2 is FYNNEI. The CDR3 is 12 residues long. Trimming removed 6 bases at V and 13 bases at J, with 16 bases between. In DNA, the CDR3 is TGTGCCAGCAGGCGAGGTACCCCGCTGCAGTACTTC. As protein: CASRRGTPLQYF.

This clone occurred a few times. This chain uses TRBV7-2 with TRBJ2-1; D unresolved. The CDR3 loop spans 15 amino acids. V lost 8 bases and J lost 0, with 14 bases in between. The germline CDR1 and CDR2 sequences are SGHTA and FQGNSA. CDR3 loop: CASRLAGSSYNEQFF. CDR3 nucleotides: TGTGCCAGCCGGTTGGCAGGCAGCTCCTACAATGAGCAGTTCTTC.